The clone carrying this T cell receptor beta chain was seen only a few times. Its antigen is unknown. TCRdb reprocessed the reads with MiXCR, giving one entry per CDR3 protein. Of approximately 260,000 distinct CDR3 sequences in the sample, 20% to 25% were seen once. This sample was taken from a study of T cell repertoires in cytomegalovirus infection. Study overall: Both recently identified HLA-C-restricted and well-studied HLA-B-restricted CMV epitopes were used in the study. It was the public TCR beta signatures that indicated both CMV infection and matching HLA type.

Study findings and constraints: In two of eight donors, the top clonotype was HLA-C-restricted CMV-specific.

CDR3 size: 14 residues. Germline loops: CDR1 DFQATT, CDR2 SNEGSKA (reference sequence). Trimming cost V 3 bases and J 4 bases; bases outside gene matches: 6. The material was cultured PBMCs, obtained from culture after CMV antigen stimulation. This clonotype was sampled from a human donor in good health (CMV status not recorded). Some clones in this sample may be carry-over from other donors' samples. This chain connects TRBV20-1 to TRBJ2-3, with 8 bases fitting TRBD2. For the CDR3, the DNA is TGCAGTGCTAGTCGCGCGGGAGGCTCAGATACGCAGTATTTT. It encodes CSASRAGGSDTQYF.